This is a list of T cell receptor beta chains from one sample in a study of cytomegalovirus exposure and HLA in healthy donors. The protocol was immunoSEQ multiplex PCR, while the TCRdb copy is restricted to in-frame clones and leaves out a portion. The table records more than 110,000 clones, 76% of them present only once. The source material was PBMCs. The receptors shown here come from a man aged 18-30 years in good health and CMV-seronegative. Each CDR3 is given with its conserved first and last residue. The order of the fields is clone size, J gene, D gene, V gene, CDR3 protein, CDR3 DNA. A D gene is named only where the DNA matches it firmly. A row's size may be missing; if present it is once, few, many or a size class.

>NA|TRBJ1-2|TRBD1|TRBV15
CATSRTPGQGAYGYTF
TGTGCCACCAGCAGAACACCGGGACAGGGGGCTTATGGCTACACCTTC
>NA|TRBJ2-3|TRBD2|TRBV7-3
CASSLEGASGSVDTQYF
TGTGCCAGCAGCTTAGAGGGGGCTAGCGGGAGTGTAGATACGCAGTATTTT
>NA|TRBJ2-3|NA|TRBV6-6
CASSYHTDTQYF
TGTGCCAGCAGTTACCACACAGATACGCAGTATTTT
>NA|TRBJ2-1|TRBD1|TRBV28
CASSLYSTGSPYNEQFF
TGTGCCAGCAGTTTATACTCGACAGGGAGTCCCTACAATGAGCAGTTCTTC
>NA|TRBJ1-5|TRBD1|TRBV2
CASSGKTGVWQPQHF
TGTGCCAGCAGTGGAAAAACAGGGGTTTGGCAGCCCCAGCATTTT
>NA|TRBJ1-1|TRBD1|TRBV7-2
CASSLVGQGSTEAFF
TGTGCCAGCAGCTTAGTGGGACAGGGTTCCACTGAAGCTTTCTTT
>NA|TRBJ1-1|NA|TRBV6-5
CASSYGRGTRGGEAFF
TGTGCCAGCAGTTACGGGCGCGGGACCCGGGGCGGTGAAGCTTTCTTT
>NA|TRBJ1-1|NA|TRBV4-1
CASSQDGRAATEAFF
TGCGCCAGCAGCCAAGATGGGCGGGCAGCTACTGAAGCTTTCTTT
>once|TRBJ2-5|TRBD2|TRBV7-9
CASHKSGGPQETQYF
TGTGCCAGCCATAAAAGCGGGGGCCCACAAGAGACCCAGTACTTC
>NA|TRBJ1-5|NA|TRBV19
CASSIDGENQPQHF
TGTGCCAGTAGTATTGACGGGGAGAATCAGCCCCAGCATTTT
>few|TRBJ1-5|NA|TRBV2
CASTQGQRNQPQHF
TGTGCCAGCACGCAAGGACAGCGCAATCAGCCCCAGCATTTT
>NA|TRBJ2-2|NA|TRBV7-8
CASSLKTGLNTGELFF
TGTGCCAGCAGCTTAAAAACAGGGTTGAACACCGGGGAGCTGTTTTTT
>NA|TRBJ2-7|NA|TRBV28
CASRDYEQYF
TGTGCCAGCAGGGACTACGAGCAGTACTTC
>NA|TRBJ1-4|TRBD1|TRBV19
CASSTRDRVTNEKLFF
TGTGCCAGTAGTACCCGGGACAGGGTAACTAATGAAAAACTGTTTTTT
>NA|TRBJ1-3|NA|TRBV5-1
CASSLGGGHSGNTIYF
TGCGCCAGCAGCTTGGGTGGGGGCCACTCTGGAAACACCATATATTTT
>NA|TRBJ1-1|TRBD1|TRBV29-1
CSVEGSRDRGLEEAFF
TGCAGCGTTGAAGGCAGCCGGGACAGGGGTTTGGAGGAAGCTTTCTTT
>NA|TRBJ2-3|TRBD2|TRBV5-4
CASSLARDYLTSDTQYF
TGTGCCAGCAGCTTGGCCCGGGACTACCTGACATCAGATACGCAGTATTTT
>NA|TRBJ2-3|NA|TRBV27
CASSFIQTTDTQYF
TGTGCCAGCAGTTTTATCCAAACTACAGATACGCAGTATTTT
>NA|TRBJ2-2|NA|TRBV6-1
CASSEAPDTGELFF
TGTGCCAGCAGTGAAGCGCCAGACACCGGGGAGCTGTTTTTT
>NA|TRBJ1-2|NA|TRBV18
CASSLDNRYTF
TGTGCCAGCTCACTAGACAACCGCTACACCTTC
>NA|TRBJ2-5|NA|TRBV7-2
CASSSPGAQYF
TGTGCCAGCAGCTCCCCCGGGGCCCAGTACTTC
>once|TRBJ1-2|NA|TRBV2
CASWVGGYGYTF
TGTGCCAGCTGGGTGGGAGGCTATGGCTACACCTTC
>few|TRBJ2-7|NA|TRBV5-4
CASSLGGRGVGEQYF
TGTGCCAGCAGCTTGGGGGGCCGCGGGGTGGGCGAGCAGTACTTC